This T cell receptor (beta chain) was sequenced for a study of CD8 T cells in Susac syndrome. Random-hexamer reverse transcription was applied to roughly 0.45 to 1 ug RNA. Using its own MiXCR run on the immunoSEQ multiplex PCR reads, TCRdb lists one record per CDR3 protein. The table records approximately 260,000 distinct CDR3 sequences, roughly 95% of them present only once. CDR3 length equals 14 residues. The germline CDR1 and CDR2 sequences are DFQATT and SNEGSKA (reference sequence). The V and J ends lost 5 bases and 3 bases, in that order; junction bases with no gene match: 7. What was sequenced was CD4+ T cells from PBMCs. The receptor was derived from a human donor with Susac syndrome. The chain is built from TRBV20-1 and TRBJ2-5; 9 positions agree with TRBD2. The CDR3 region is CSAWGREGKETQYF. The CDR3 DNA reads TGCAGTGCTTGGGGGCGGGAGGGAAAAGAGACCCAGTACTTC.